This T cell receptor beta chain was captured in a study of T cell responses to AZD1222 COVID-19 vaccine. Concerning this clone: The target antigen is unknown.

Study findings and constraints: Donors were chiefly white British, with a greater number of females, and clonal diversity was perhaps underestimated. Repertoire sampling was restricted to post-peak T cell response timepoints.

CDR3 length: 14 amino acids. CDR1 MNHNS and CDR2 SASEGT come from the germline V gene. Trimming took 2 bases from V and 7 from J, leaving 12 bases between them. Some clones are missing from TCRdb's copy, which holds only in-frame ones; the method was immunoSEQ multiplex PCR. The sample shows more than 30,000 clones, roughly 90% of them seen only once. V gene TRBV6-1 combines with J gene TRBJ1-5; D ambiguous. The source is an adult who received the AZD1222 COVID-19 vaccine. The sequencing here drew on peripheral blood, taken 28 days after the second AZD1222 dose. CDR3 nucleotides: TGTGCCAGCAGTGAATACGGGTTCGGGCAGCCCCAGCATTTT. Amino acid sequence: CASSEYGFGQPQHF.